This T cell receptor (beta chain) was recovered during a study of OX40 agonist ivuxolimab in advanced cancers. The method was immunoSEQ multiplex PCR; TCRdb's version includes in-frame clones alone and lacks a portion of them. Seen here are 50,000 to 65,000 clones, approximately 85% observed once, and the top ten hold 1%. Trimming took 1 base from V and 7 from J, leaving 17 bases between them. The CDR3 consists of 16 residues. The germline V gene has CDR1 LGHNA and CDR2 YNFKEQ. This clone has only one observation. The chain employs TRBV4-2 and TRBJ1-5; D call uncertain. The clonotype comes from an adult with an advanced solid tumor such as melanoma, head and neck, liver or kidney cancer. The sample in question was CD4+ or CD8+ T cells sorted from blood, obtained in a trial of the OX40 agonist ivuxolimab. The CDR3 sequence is CASSQVGLAGRQPQHF. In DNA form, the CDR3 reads TGTGCCAGCAGCCAAGTCGGACTGGCAGGACGGCAGCCCCAGCATTTT.